The sequence of this TCR beta chain was determined in a study of shared clonotypes between healthy human individuals. Naive CD8 cells comprised CD45RO-negative, CCR7-positively selected cells, excluding terminally differentiated effector memory CD45RA+ cells. The CDR3 is 13 amino acids. CDR1 is SNHLY and CDR2 is FYNNEI in the germline V gene. Trimming took off 4 bases at V and 4 bases at J, with 7 bases between the two ends. Repertoires were generated with immunoSEQ multiplex PCR, while TCRdb's copy carries only in-frame clones and drops some. The table records over 2 million clones, approximately 94% of them present only once.

Sequencing input: naive CD8+ T cells sorted from blood. The sequence was obtained from a man between 18 and 29 years old in good health. The rearrangement uses TRBV2 and TRBJ2-2; D call uncertain. Here the CDR3 DNA reads TGTGCCAGCAGTGCGGTGGCCACCGGGGAGCTGTTTTTT. This gives the protein CASSAVATGELFF.